The sequence of this TCR beta chain was determined in a study of blood T cell repertoires in COVID-19. Study summary: PBMCs, B-cell-depleted T cells, or T cells were the source of the cDNA or gDNA that made up the material.

This table comes from immunoSEQ multiplex PCR, and its TCRdb copy is limited to in-frame clones, with some not included. The sample has about 73,000 clones, roughly four fifths seen once. CDR3 length: 14 amino acids. Between the trimmed V and J ends, which lost 0 bases and 3 bases, there was a span of 9 bases. Per germline, CDR1 SGHNT and CDR2 YYREEE (reference sequence). The rearrangement uses TRBV5-4 and TRBJ1-1; D unclear. The origin of this receptor is a human donor in a cohort sampled during active COVID-19. The specimen sequenced was peripheral blood. CDR3 bases: TGTGCCAGCAGCTTGGACGCGGACTACACTGAAGCTTTCTTT. This gives the protein CASSLDADYTEAFF.